The 31 T cell receptor beta chains in this list originate from one sample, sequenced in a study of PD-1 blockade in mismatch repair-deficient tumors. Sequencing was performed with immunoSEQ multiplex PCR; in TCRdb, only in-frame clones are kept and a portion is missing. The sample lists 120,000 or so clones, approximately 90% occurring once. Sequencing was performed on peripheral blood, taken 44 weeks after starting pembrolizumab. These receptors all come from an adult with mismatch repair-deficient cancer.

The V gene is TRBV7-9, the J gene TRBJ2-2; 8 bases line up with TRBD1. V gave up 5 bases and J gave up 5 bases; unmatched junction bases: 10. The CDR3 contains 16 residues. The V gene's germline CDR1 is SEHNR and CDR2 FQNEAQ (reference sequence). The CDR3 is CASSPHLTGGTGELFF. The CDR3 DNA is TGTGCCAGCAGCCCACATCTTACAGGGGGAACCGGGGAGCTGTTTTTT.

The V call is TRBV27, the J call TRBJ2-7, with D perhaps TRBD2 (5 bases). V lost 1 base and J 4 bases, leaving 17 bases between the germline ends. Germline-derived CDR1 and CDR2 are MNHEY and SMNVEV (reference sequence). CDR3 length equals 16 residues. CDR3 loop: CASSLYSGSPHYEQYF. The CDR3 DNA follows: TGTGCCAGCAGTTTATACTCGGGATCCCCCCATTACGAGCAGTACTTC.

As regards this clone: One junction end disagrees with the germline gene, perhaps due to a read error. The chain employs TRBV20-1 and TRBJ1-3; D is ambiguous. This CDR3 has 11 residues. Germline CDR1 DFQATT, CDR2 SNEGSKA (reference sequence). The CDR3 sequence is CSASAGDTIYF. In nucleotides, the CDR3 is TGCAGTGCTAGCGCTGGAGACACCATATATTTT.

The chain has TRBV7-3 and TRBJ2-1, with D tentatively TRBD2 (6 bases). V shed 3 bases and J shed 0 bases, with 9 bases lying between them. CDR1 is SGHTA, CDR2 FQGTGA, per germline. The CDR3 runs 15 residues. In DNA form, the CDR3 reads TGTGCCAGCAGCTTGGCGGGACTCTCCTACAATGAGCAGTTCTTC. This gives the protein CASSLAGLSYNEQFF.

The CDR3 sequence: CASSGTGPTDTQYF. The CDR3 nucleotides read TGTGCCAGCAGCGGGACGGGACCCACAGATACGCAGTATTTT. The chain has TRBV9 and TRBJ2-3; possibly TRBD1 or TRBD2 for D (5 bases each). Per the germline V gene, CDR1 is SGDLS and CDR2 is YYNGEE. CDR3 length equals 14 residues. Deletions cut 3 bases from V and 2 bases from J, with 10 bases between.

The chain couples TRBV27 to TRBJ2-7, with D tentatively TRBD1 (6 bases). Germline CDR1 and CDR2: MNHEY and SMNVEV (reference sequence). V gave up 3 bases and J gave up 1 base, with 16 bases separating them. This CDR3 region has 16 residues. The CDR3 spells CASSLGVGTLSYEQYF. The DNA for the CDR3 is TGTGCCAGCAGTTTGGGGGTCGGGACATTATCCTACGAGCAGTACTTC.

V is TRBV7-8 and J is TRBJ2-7, with 8 bases lining up with TRBD1. Germline V lookup: CDR1 SGHVS, CDR2 FQNEAQ. The V and J ends lost 4 bases and 4 bases, in that order; junction bases with no gene match: 12. CDR3 length: 16 residues. The CDR3 spells CASSSRAGGVIYEQYF. The CDR3 nucleotides are TGTGCCAGCAGCTCGAGGGCAGGGGGCGTCATTTACGAGCAGTACTTC.

The chain employs TRBV2 and TRBJ2-7; 11 nucleotides line up with TRBD1. V lost 4 bases, J lost 2 bases, and 1 base stayed unmatched. The V gene's germline CDR1 is SNHLY and CDR2 FYNNEI. The CDR3 runs 14 residues. In DNA form, the CDR3 reads TGTGCCAGCAGTGGGGACAGGGGGGCCTACGAGCAGTACTTC. The encoded protein is CASSGDRGAYEQYF.

The gene calls are TRBV10-3 and TRBJ1-2; no clear D gene. This CDR3 is built from 13 residues. The germline V and J ends were trimmed by 3 bases and 8 bases, with 13 bases remaining between them. Germline V CDR1 and CDR2: ENHRY, SYGVKD. The CDR3 region is CAISEGGGRGYTF. For the CDR3, the DNA is TGTGCCATCAGTGAAGGAGGTGGTAGGGGCTACACCTTC.

The rearrangement links TRBV27 to TRBJ2-1; D is unclear. CDR1 MNHEY and CDR2 SMNVEV come from the germline V gene (reference sequence). Trimming pared 2 bases from V and 4 bases from J, leaving 12 bases between. The CDR3 has 15 amino acids. The CDR3 region is CASSLKGSSYNEQFF. The CDR3 DNA sequence: TGTGCCAGCAGTTTAAAGGGATCTAGTTACAATGAGCAGTTCTTC.

J is TRBJ2-1 and V is TRBV5-1, with D possibly being TRBD1 or TRBD2 (5 bases each). Trimming stripped 3 bases from V and 10 bases from J, with 14 bases between. The germline CDR1 and CDR2 sequences are SGHRS and YFSETQ. There are 13 residues in the CDR3. CDR3 in amino acids: CASSSLGAAEQFF. CDR3 nucleotides: TGCGCCAGCAGCTCGCTCGGGGCAGCCGAGCAGTTCTTC.

This rearrangement joins TRBV6-6 to TRBJ1-2; D may be TRBD1 (6 bases). V was cut by 5 bases and J by 2 bases, with 12 bases left in between. CDR1 is MNHNY, CDR2 SVGAGI, per germline (reference sequence). This CDR3 is 14 amino acids long. The CDR3 DNA follows: TGTGCCAGCAGTCACTTTGGACAGAACTATGGCTACACCTTC. Its protein product is CASSHFGQNYGYTF.

This sequence joins TRBV19 and TRBJ2-2; D not certain. Germline V gene sequence: CDR1 LNHDA, CDR2 SQIVND (reference sequence). V dropped 10 bases and J dropped 5 bases, with 35 bases sitting between them. The CDR3 has 20 amino acids. The CDR3 DNA reads TGTGCCACCCGGCCAAAGGGTCTATCCCGCTTCTTACATCTAACCGGGGAGCTGTTTTTT. It encodes CATRPKGLSRFLHLTGELFF.

This chain uses TRBV5-4 with TRBJ2-3, with D tentatively TRBD2 (6 bases). Trimming stripped 4 bases from V and 1 base from J, with 13 bases between. This CDR3 spans 15 amino acids. The germline CDR1 and CDR2 sequences are SGHNT and YYREEE (reference sequence). In nucleotides, the CDR3 is TGTGCCAGCAGCCCCGGGACTCCCGGCACAGATACGCAGTATTTT. Translated: CASSPGTPGTDTQYF.

This clone was observed a handful of times. This chain uses TRBV7-3 with TRBJ2-7; D remains ambiguous. The CDR3 runs 13 residues. V lost 5 bases and J 2 bases, leaving 10 bases between the germline ends. Germline V gene lookup returns CDR1 SGHTA and CDR2 FQGTGA. CDR3 DNA: TGTGCCAGCAGCCCTGGGTCAGCCTACGAGCAGTACTTC. Translation: CASSPGSAYEQYF.

V and J are TRBV11-3 and TRBJ2-1, with 10 bases fitting TRBD1. The CDR3 extends over 13 amino acids. V shed 5 bases and J 15 bases; nucleotides not matched to a gene: 10. Germline-derived CDR1 and CDR2 are SGHNT and YENEEA. The CDR3 loop is CASSGKTGGGGFF. The DNA for the CDR3 is TGTGCCAGCAGCGGGAAGACAGGGGGCGGGGGGTTCTTC.

This clone was observed a single time. CDR3 bases: TGTGCCAGTAGTATTGGCAGCCTTTACACAGATACGCAGTATTTT. Translating gives CASSIGSLYTDTQYF. The chain joins TRBV19 to TRBJ2-3; D gene ambiguous. The ends were cut back, 3 bases at V and 2 bases at J, with 12 bases in the middle. Germline V gene data show CDR1 as LNHDA and CDR2 as SQIVND (reference sequence). The CDR3 has 15 amino acids.

The rearrangement uses TRBV7-9 and TRBJ2-2, with D uncertain. CDR3 length: 12 residues. The germline V gene has CDR1 SEHNR and CDR2 FQNEAQ (reference sequence). V lost 4 bases, J lost 6 bases, and 6 bases lay in between. In nucleotides, the CDR3 is TGTGCCAGCAGCTCAGTCCCCGGGGAGCTGTTTTTT. This encodes CASSSVPGELFF.

CDR3 sequence reads: CASSLRDFPYEQYF. The CDR3, as DNA: TGTGCCAGCAGCCTCCGGGACTTCCCCTACGAGCAGTACTTC. The rearrangement joins TRBV7-9 to TRBJ2-7; weak D call: TRBD2 (6 bases). V was clipped by 5 bases and J by 2 bases, with 13 bases between them. Germline CDR1 reads SEHNR; CDR2 reads FQNEAQ (reference sequence). The CDR3 length is 14 residues.

The chain links TRBV27 to TRBJ1-5; D is possibly TRBD1 (5 bases). CDR1 and CDR2 from the germline V gene are MNHEY and SMNVEV (reference sequence). The CDR3 has 15 residues. V lost 2 bases, J lost 7 bases, and 15 bases lay in between. This chain's CDR3 is CASSLVYRGDQPQHF. CDR3 DNA: TGTGCCAGCAGTTTAGTGTATAGGGGAGACCAGCCCCAGCATTTT.

This chain links TRBV5-4 with TRBJ2-3; TRBD1 is a possible D gene (5 bases). Germline V gene sequence: CDR1 SGHNT, CDR2 YYREEE (reference sequence). The length of the CDR3 is 16 residues. V gave up 4 bases and J gave up 1 base, with 16 bases separating them. The CDR3 nucleotides read TGTGCCAGCAGCCCCAAGGGGAAAGGAGGCACAGATACGCAGTATTTT. Translating it yields CASSPKGKGGTDTQYF.

This chain connects TRBV4-1 to TRBJ2-7; unclear D gene. CDR3 length: 15 amino acids. Germline-derived CDR1 and CDR2 are MGHRA and YSYEKL. V was cut by 1 base and J by 2 bases, with 12 bases left in between. CDR3 sequence reads: CASSQGQDGAYEQYF. The CDR3 region has the DNA TGCGCCAGCAGCCAAGGTCAGGACGGAGCCTACGAGCAGTACTTC.

This clone was detected a few times. This rearrangement joins TRBV28 to TRBJ2-7; D is ambiguous. V was trimmed by 2 bases and J by 1 base, leaving 12 bases between them. The CDR3 spans 15 residues. The germline V gene encodes CDR1 MDHEN and CDR2 SYDVKM. The CDR3 spells CASSLPLDRSYEQYF. Written as DNA, the CDR3 is TGTGCCAGCAGTTTACCCCTGGACCGTTCCTACGAGCAGTACTTC.

The chain links TRBV14 to TRBJ2-2, with 7 bases matching TRBD2. Germline loops: CDR1 SGHDN, CDR2 FVKESK. Trimming took 0 bases from V and 3 from J; bases not matched to a gene: 4. The CDR3 covers 16 residues. CDR3 DNA sequence: TGTGCCAGCAGCCAAGATAAGCGGGACTACACCGGGGAGCTGTTTTTT. Amino acids: CASSQDKRDYTGELFF. The full variable domain, completed using reference TRBV14 and TRBJ2-2, is EAGVTQFPSHSVIEKGQTVTLRCDPISGHDNLYWYRRVMGKEIKFLLHFVKESKQDESGMPNNRFLAERTGGTYSTLKVQPAELEDSGVYFCASSQDKRDYTGELFFGEGSRLTVL.

The rearrangement joins TRBV6-1 to TRBJ1-2, with 7 bases lining up with TRBD1. From germline, CDR1 is MNHNS and CDR2 SASEGT. The CDR3 runs 16 residues. V shed 3 bases, J shed 4 bases, and the junction held 11 bases outside the gene matches. CDR3 loop: CASSDVSTGVLYGYTF. In DNA, the CDR3 is TGTGCCAGCAGTGACGTTTCCACAGGGGTGCTCTATGGCTACACCTTC.

The chain has TRBV5-1 and TRBJ2-1; D might be TRBD2 (7 bases). Germline-derived CDR1 and CDR2 are SGHRS and YFSETQ. V was cut by 4 bases and J by 0 bases, with 23 bases left in between. There are 19 residues in the CDR3. CDR3 sequence: CASSGRGMWANSSYNEQFF. The CDR3 DNA reads as TGCGCCAGCAGCGGGAGGGGGATGTGGGCTAACAGCTCCTACAATGAGCAGTTCTTC.

The gene calls are TRBV4-1 and TRBJ2-7, with TRBD2 matching 10 bases. The CDR3 spans 14 residues. V gave up 3 bases and J gave up 4 bases; unmatched junction bases: 3. CDR1 and CDR2 from the germline V gene are MGHRA and YSYEKL. The CDR3 DNA follows: TGCGCCAGCAGCCAGGCTAGCGGGAGTTACGAGCAGTACTTC. It translates to CASSQASGSYEQYF.

The gene calls are TRBV5-1 and TRBJ2-6; D is perhaps TRBD1 (5 bases). Germline V gene sequence: CDR1 SGHRS, CDR2 YFSETQ. Trimming cost V 2 bases and J 4 bases, with 10 bases left between them. This CDR3 has 15 residues. The DNA of the CDR3 is TGCGCCAGCAGCTTTGACAGTGGGGGGGCCAACGTCCTGACTTTC. Protein sequence: CASSFDSGGANVLTF.

This chain connects TRBV27 to TRBJ1-4; maybe TRBD1 (6 bases). CDR3 length: 14 amino acids. Germline loops: CDR1 MNHEY, CDR2 SMNVEV (reference sequence). The V and J ends lost 3 bases and 4 bases respectively, with 9 bases between them. The DNA for the CDR3 is TGTGCCAGCAGTTTGGACAGTTATAATGAAAAACTGTTTTTT. Protein: CASSLDSYNEKLFF.

This clone was detected once. The chain joins TRBV4-2 to TRBJ2-3; D remains unclear. V dropped 3 bases and J dropped 2 bases, with 9 bases sitting between them. Per germline, CDR1 LGHNA and CDR2 YNFKEQ. The CDR3 totals 14 residues. The CDR3 DNA follows: TGTGCCAGCAGCCAGGCCGCAAACACAGATACGCAGTATTTT. Its translation: CASSQAANTDTQYF.

The chain links TRBV6-1 to TRBJ2-7, with a tentative D call TRBD2 (5 bases). Germline CDR1 is MNHNS and CDR2 is SASEGT. V lost 8 bases and J 7 bases, leaving 15 bases between the germline ends. The CDR3 has 12 amino acids. CDR3 region: CASFRAGGEQYF. The CDR3 region has the DNA TGTGCCAGCTTTAGGGCAGGCGGGGAGCAGTACTTC.